Each of the 5 T cell receptor beta chains below was sequenced from the same sample in a study of cytomegalovirus exposure and HLA in healthy donors. PCR primers comprised 60 Vbeta and 13 Jbeta primers. Libraries were prepared by immunoSEQ multiplex PCR; TCRdb keeps only in-frame clonotypes and omits some of them. This sample lists around 26,000 clones; its ten largest clones have 17%. The sequencing input was PBMCs. The receptors derive from a male donor in good health and CMV-seropositive.

The chain joins TRBV2 to TRBJ2-3, with D possibly TRBD1 on 5 matching bases. This CDR3 is built from 14 residues. Trimming took 7 bases from V and 1 from J, leaving 12 bases between them. Germline loops: CDR1 SNHLY, CDR2 FYNNEI. CDR3 protein: CASKGRDGTDTQYF. For the CDR3, the DNA is TGTGCCAGCAAGGGGCGAGACGGCACAGATACGCAGTATTTT.

The chain has TRBV27 and TRBJ2-2; perhaps TRBD2 as D (6 bases). V lost 2 bases and J 7 bases, leaving 11 bases between the germline ends. This CDR3 comprises 14 residues. Germline CDR1 and CDR2: MNHEY and SMNVEV (reference sequence). The CDR3 region has the DNA TGTGCCAGCAGTTTAATCGGGGGAGGCGGGGAGCTGTTTTTT. Protein: CASSLIGGGGELFF.

The CDR3 DNA sequence: TGTGCCAGCAGTTACTATACGGAGATAAGCACAGATACGCAGTATTTT. It is translated as CASSYYTEISTDTQYF. This chain connects TRBV6-5 to TRBJ2-3; D not certain. The CDR3 loop spans 16 amino acids. Germline V CDR1 and CDR2: MNHEY, SVGAGI. Deletions cut 1 base from V and 0 bases from J, with 11 bases between.

The chain uses TRBV5-1 and TRBJ2-1; 10 bases line up with TRBD2. This CDR3 has 16 residues. CDR1 is SGHRS, CDR2 YFSETQ, per germline. V shed 5 bases and J 3 bases; nucleotides not matched to a gene: 8. DNA of the CDR3: TGCGCCAGCAGTCCTAGCGGGGGTGATTTCTACAATGAGCAGTTCTTC. The encoded protein is CASSPSGGDFYNEQFF.

The chain joins TRBV9 to TRBJ1-5, with D uncertain. V gave up 0 bases and J gave up 9 bases, with 13 bases separating them. CDR1 is SGDLS, CDR2 YYNGEE, per germline. CDR3 length: 14 residues. CDR3 DNA: TGTGCCAGCAGCGTAGCAGGTTTCAATGGGCCCCAGCATTTT. Amino acid sequence: CASSVAGFNGPQHF.